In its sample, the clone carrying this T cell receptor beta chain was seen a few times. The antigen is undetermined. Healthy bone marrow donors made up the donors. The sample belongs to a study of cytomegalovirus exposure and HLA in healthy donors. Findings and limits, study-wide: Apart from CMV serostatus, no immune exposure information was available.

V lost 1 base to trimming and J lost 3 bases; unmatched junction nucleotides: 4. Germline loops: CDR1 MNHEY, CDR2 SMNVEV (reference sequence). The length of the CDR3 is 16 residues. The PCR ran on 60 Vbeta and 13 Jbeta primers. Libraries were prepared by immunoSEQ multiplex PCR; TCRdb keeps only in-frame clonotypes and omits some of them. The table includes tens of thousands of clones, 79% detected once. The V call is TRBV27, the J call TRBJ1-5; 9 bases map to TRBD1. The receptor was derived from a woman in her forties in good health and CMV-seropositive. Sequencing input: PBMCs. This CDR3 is CASSLLWTGDNQPQHF. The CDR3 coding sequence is TGTGCCAGCAGTTTATTATGGACAGGGGACAATCAGCCCCAGCATTTT.